This TCR beta chain was sequenced for a study of blood T cells in healthy people across ages. Overall study findings and caveats: There was a strong correlation between TCR beta diversity and naive T cell percentage.

On this clonotype: Antigen specificity is unknown. One end of the junction does not line up with germline, which may come from a read error.

Through a sample-barcoded 5' primer and a J-beta primer mix, a second PCR was run for roughly 6 to 11 cycles. TCRdb re-analysed the 5' RACE reads in MiXCR, keeping a single row per CDR3 protein. Among about a million distinct CDR3 sequences, 35% to 40% were seen once, and the ten largest hold less than 15%. The CDR3 totals 14 residues. The sequence derives from a man aged 18 to 30 in good health. The chain couples TRBV12-3 or TRBV12-4 to TRBJ1-5; D is possibly TRBD1 (6 bases). Source material: blood. The CDR3 nucleotides read TGTGCCAGCAGCGCCGGAGGGGGGAATCAGCCCCAGCAGTTT. This encodes CASSAGGGNQPQQF.